The rows below give T cell receptor beta chains drawn from one sample of a study of cytomegalovirus exposure and HLA in healthy donors. Libraries were prepared by immunoSEQ multiplex PCR; TCRdb keeps only in-frame clonotypes and omits some of them. Found here are over 150,000 clones, 65% to 85% of them singletons; the top ten hold 6.5% to 7.5%. Source material: PBMCs. The receptors come from a woman aged 30 to 39 in good health and CMV-seropositive. Both conserved end residues are part of each CDR3. D genes are given only for firm matches. Clone size, where shown, is once, few, many, or a class for clones that have expanded.

abundance: NA; d_gene: TRBD1; j_gene: TRBJ1-5; v_gene: TRBV15; CDR3aa: CATSRDRGQGNKKGDQPQHF; CDR3nt: TGTGCCACCAGCAGAGATAGGGGACAGGGTAATAAAAAAGGTGATCAGCCCCAGCATTTT
abundance: NA; d_gene: TRBD2; j_gene: TRBJ2-1; v_gene: TRBV14; CDR3aa: CASSQDGRGSYNEQFF; CDR3nt: TGTGCCAGCAGCCAAGACGGGAGGGGGAGCTACAATGAGCAGTTCTTC
abundance: NA; d_gene: TRBD1; j_gene: TRBJ2-7; v_gene: TRBV10-3; CDR3aa: CAISPGQGPKDEQYF; CDR3nt: TGTGCCATCAGTCCGGGACAGGGGCCGAAAGACGAGCAGTACTTC
abundance: NA; d_gene: NA; j_gene: TRBJ2-1; v_gene: TRBV11-2; CDR3aa: CASSKSREEQFF; CDR3nt: TGTGCCAGCAGCAAAAGCCGGGAGGAGCAGTTCTTC
abundance: NA; d_gene: TRBD1; j_gene: TRBJ1-4; v_gene: TRBV29-1; CDR3aa: CSGQTGTGGAEKLFF; CDR3nt: TGCAGCGGTCAAACCGGGACAGGGGGCGCCGAAAAACTGTTTTTT
abundance: NA; d_gene: TRBD2; j_gene: TRBJ2-3; v_gene: TRBV5-4; CDR3aa: CASSDRLAGGADTQYF; CDR3nt: TGTGCCAGCAGCGACCGACTAGCGGGGGGGGCAGATACGCAGTATTTT
abundance: NA; d_gene: NA; j_gene: TRBJ1-1; v_gene: TRBV27; CDR3aa: CASSLSRWDMNTEAFF; CDR3nt: TGTGCCAGCAGTTTATCTAGGTGGGACATGAACACTGAAGCTTTCTTT
abundance: NA; d_gene: NA; j_gene: TRBJ2-3; v_gene: TRBV11-2; CDR3aa: CASSLDSGRGWTDTQYF; CDR3nt: TGTGCCAGCAGCTTAGATTCGGGCCGGGGTTGGACAGATACGCAGTATTTT
abundance: NA; d_gene: NA; j_gene: TRBJ1-1; v_gene: TRBV9; CDR3aa: CASSVGGYTEAFF; CDR3nt: TGTGCCAGCAGCGTAGGCGGGTACACTGAAGCTTTCTTT
abundance: NA; d_gene: TRBD2; j_gene: TRBJ2-5; v_gene: TRBV5-4; CDR3aa: CASSGMGGGETQYF; CDR3nt: TGTGCCAGCAGCGGGATGGGCGGGGGAGAGACCCAGTACTTC
abundance: NA; d_gene: NA; j_gene: TRBJ1-1; v_gene: TRBV20-1; CDR3aa: CSATNTEAFF; CDR3nt: TGCAGTGCCACAAACACTGAAGCTTTCTTT
abundance: NA; d_gene: TRBD1; j_gene: TRBJ2-7; v_gene: TRBV5-1; CDR3aa: CASSWGQGRAYEQYF; CDR3nt: TGCGCCAGCAGCTGGGGACAGGGGAGGGCCTACGAGCAGTACTTC
abundance: NA; d_gene: TRBD1; j_gene: TRBJ2-3; v_gene: TRBV27; CDR3aa: CASSPRDRGASADTQYF; CDR3nt: TGTGCCAGCAGTCCCCGGGACAGGGGCGCATCGGCAGATACGCAGTATTTT
abundance: NA; d_gene: NA; j_gene: TRBJ2-7; v_gene: TRBV5-6; CDR3aa: CASTNGGLVYEQYF; CDR3nt: TGTGCCAGCACGAACGGGGGGCTTGTCTACGAGCAGTACTTC
abundance: NA; d_gene: NA; j_gene: TRBJ2-3; v_gene: TRBV7-3; CDR3aa: CASSPGHAGDTQYF; CDR3nt: TGTGCCAGCAGCCCCGGACACGCCGGAGATACGCAGTATTTT
abundance: few; d_gene: TRBD1; j_gene: TRBJ2-2; v_gene: TRBV6-5; CDR3aa: CASSYGDRQTGELFF; CDR3nt: TGTGCCAGCAGTTACGGGGACAGGCAGACCGGGGAGCTGTTTTTT
abundance: NA; d_gene: TRBD2; j_gene: TRBJ2-1; v_gene: TRBV7-3; CDR3aa: CASSLLGGINEQFF; CDR3nt: TGTGCCAGCAGCTTACTCGGGGGGATCAATGAGCAGTTCTTC
abundance: NA; d_gene: TRBD1; j_gene: TRBJ2-3; v_gene: TRBV5-6; CDR3aa: CASITFGQGVLDTQYF; CDR3nt: TGTGCCAGCATCACTTTCGGACAGGGGGTATTAGATACGCAGTATTTT
abundance: NA; d_gene: TRBD2; j_gene: TRBJ2-3; v_gene: TRBV18; CDR3aa: CASSWTSGGNTDTQYF; CDR3nt: TGTGCCAGCTCATGGACTAGCGGGGGGAATACAGATACGCAGTATTTT
abundance: NA; d_gene: TRBD1; j_gene: TRBJ1-6; v_gene: TRBV7-2; CDR3aa: CASNLDRVPSPLHF; CDR3nt: TGTGCCAGCAACCTCGACAGGGTACCGTCACCCCTCCACTTT
abundance: NA; d_gene: NA; j_gene: TRBJ2-5; v_gene: TRBV4-1; CDR3aa: CASSQGPLETQYF; CDR3nt: TGCGCCAGCAGCCAAGGGCCCTTGGAGACCCAGTACTTC
abundance: NA; d_gene: TRBD2; j_gene: TRBJ2-3; v_gene: TRBV7-2; CDR3aa: CASSPRLTSGGVTQYF; CDR3nt: TGTGCCAGCAGCCCTCGATTGACTAGCGGGGGGGTTACGCAGTATTTT
abundance: NA; d_gene: TRBD2; j_gene: TRBJ2-1; v_gene: TRBV9; CDR3aa: CASNGGAGNEQFF; CDR3nt: TGTGCCAGCAACGGGGGGGCTGGCAATGAGCAGTTCTTC
abundance: NA; d_gene: NA; j_gene: TRBJ2-2; v_gene: TRBV19; CDR3aa: CASSITLRELFF; CDR3nt: TGTGCCAGTAGTATAACTCTCCGGGAGCTGTTTTTT
abundance: NA; d_gene: NA; j_gene: TRBJ2-7; v_gene: TRBV13; CDR3aa: CASSLDEGEQYF; CDR3nt: TGTGCCAGCAGCTTAGACGAGGGCGAGCAGTACTTC
abundance: few; d_gene: NA; j_gene: TRBJ1-1; v_gene: TRBV5-4; CDR3aa: CASSGGRYTEAFF; CDR3nt: TGTGCCAGCAGCGGAGGGCGTTACACTGAAGCTTTCTTT
abundance: NA; d_gene: NA; j_gene: TRBJ1-4; v_gene: TRBV9; CDR3aa: CASSRGTTNEKLFF; CDR3nt: TGTGCCAGCAGCCGGGGGACAACTAATGAAAAACTGTTTTTT
abundance: NA; d_gene: NA; j_gene: TRBJ1-6; v_gene: TRBV19; CDR3aa: CASRPGNKLYSPLHF; CDR3nt: TGTGCCAGTAGACCCGGGAACAAGCTTTATTCACCCCTCCACTTT
abundance: NA; d_gene: NA; j_gene: TRBJ1-5; v_gene: TRBV14; CDR3aa: CASSQRQPQHF; CDR3nt: TGTGCCAGCAGCCAGCGTCAGCCCCAGCATTTT
abundance: NA; d_gene: TRBD1; j_gene: TRBJ1-1; v_gene: TRBV18; CDR3aa: CASSPPGTVYNTEAFF; CDR3nt: TGTGCCAGCTCACCCCCCGGGACAGTCTACAACACTGAAGCTTTCTTT
abundance: NA; d_gene: NA; j_gene: TRBJ1-1; v_gene: TRBV27; CDR3aa: CASSLFGAPNTEAFF; CDR3nt: TGTGCCAGCAGTTTATTTGGGGCCCCGAACACTGAAGCTTTCTTT
abundance: NA; d_gene: NA; j_gene: TRBJ1-5; v_gene: TRBV9; CDR3aa: CASSVTSGQPQHF; CDR3nt: TGTGCCAGCAGCGTTACATCGGGTCAGCCCCAGCATTTT
abundance: NA; d_gene: NA; j_gene: TRBJ2-6; v_gene: TRBV4-1; CDR3aa: CASSPRDFGANVLTF; CDR3nt: TGCGCCAGCAGCCCCAGGGACTTTGGGGCCAACGTCCTGACTTTC
abundance: once; d_gene: NA; j_gene: TRBJ1-2; v_gene: TRBV12-5; CDR3aa: CASALDRIYTF; CDR3nt: TGTGCTAGTGCCCTCGACAGAATATACACCTTC
abundance: once; d_gene: NA; j_gene: TRBJ1-6; v_gene: TRBV18; CDR3aa: CASSPQTGLNSPLHF; CDR3nt: TGTGCCAGCTCACCCCAGACAGGCTTAAATTCACCCCTCCACTTT
abundance: NA; d_gene: NA; j_gene: TRBJ1-2; v_gene: TRBV7-3; CDR3aa: CASSLNSNYGYTF; CDR3nt: TGTGCCAGCAGCTTAAACAGCAACTATGGCTACACCTTC